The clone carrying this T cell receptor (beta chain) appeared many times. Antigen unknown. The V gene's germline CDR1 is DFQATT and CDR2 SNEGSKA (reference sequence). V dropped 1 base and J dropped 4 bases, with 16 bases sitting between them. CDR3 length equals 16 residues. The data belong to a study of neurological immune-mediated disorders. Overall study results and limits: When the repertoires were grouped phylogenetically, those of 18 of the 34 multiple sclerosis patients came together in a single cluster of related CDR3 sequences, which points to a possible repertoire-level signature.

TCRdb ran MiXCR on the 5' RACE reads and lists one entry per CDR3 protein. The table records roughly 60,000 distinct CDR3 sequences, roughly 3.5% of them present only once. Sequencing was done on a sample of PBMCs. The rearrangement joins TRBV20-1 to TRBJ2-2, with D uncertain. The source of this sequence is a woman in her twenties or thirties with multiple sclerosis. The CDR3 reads CSARVGGRWGTGELFF. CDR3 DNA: TGCAGTGCTAGAGTTGGTGGCAGGTGGGGCACCGGGGAGCTGTTTTTT.